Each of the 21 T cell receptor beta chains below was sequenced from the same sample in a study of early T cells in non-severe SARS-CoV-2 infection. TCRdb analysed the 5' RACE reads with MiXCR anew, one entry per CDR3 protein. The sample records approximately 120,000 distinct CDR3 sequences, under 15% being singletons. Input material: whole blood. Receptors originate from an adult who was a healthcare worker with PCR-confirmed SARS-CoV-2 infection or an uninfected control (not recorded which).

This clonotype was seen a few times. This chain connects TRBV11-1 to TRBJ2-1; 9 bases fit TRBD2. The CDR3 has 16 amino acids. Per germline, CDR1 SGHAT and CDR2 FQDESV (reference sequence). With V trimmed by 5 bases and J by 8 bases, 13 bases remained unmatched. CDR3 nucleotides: TGTGCCAGCAGCCAACCCAGCGGGGGGCCTTCCCATGAGCAGTTCTTC. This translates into CASSQPSGGPSHEQFF.

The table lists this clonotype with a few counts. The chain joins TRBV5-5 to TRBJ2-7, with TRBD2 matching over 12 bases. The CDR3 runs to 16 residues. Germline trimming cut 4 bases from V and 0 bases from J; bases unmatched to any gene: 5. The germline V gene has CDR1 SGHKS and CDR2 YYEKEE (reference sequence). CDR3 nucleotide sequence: TGTGCCAGCAGCCGGACTAGCGGGGCGACCTCCTACGAGCAGTACTTC. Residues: CASSRTSGATSYEQYF.

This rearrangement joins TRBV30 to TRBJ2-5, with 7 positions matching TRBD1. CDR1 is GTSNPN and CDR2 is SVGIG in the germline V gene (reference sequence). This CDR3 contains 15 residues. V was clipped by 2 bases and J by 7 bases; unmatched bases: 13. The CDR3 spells CAWSFPGQTSGTQYF. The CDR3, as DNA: TGTGCCTGGAGTTTTCCGGGACAGACTTCAGGGACCCAGTACTTC.

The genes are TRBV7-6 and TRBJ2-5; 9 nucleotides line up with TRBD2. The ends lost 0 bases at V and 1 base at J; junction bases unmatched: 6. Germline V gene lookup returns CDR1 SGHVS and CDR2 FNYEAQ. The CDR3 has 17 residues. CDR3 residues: CASSLALASGAQETQYF. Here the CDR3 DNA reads TGTGCCAGCAGCTTAGCCTTGGCTAGCGGGGCCCAAGAGACCCAGTACTTC.

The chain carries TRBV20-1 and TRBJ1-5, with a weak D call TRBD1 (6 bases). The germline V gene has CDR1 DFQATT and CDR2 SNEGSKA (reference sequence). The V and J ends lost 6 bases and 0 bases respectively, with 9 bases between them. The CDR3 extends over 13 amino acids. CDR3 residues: CSAKGDSNQPQHF. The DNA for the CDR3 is TGCAGTGCCAAGGGGGATAGCAATCAGCCCCAGCATTTT.

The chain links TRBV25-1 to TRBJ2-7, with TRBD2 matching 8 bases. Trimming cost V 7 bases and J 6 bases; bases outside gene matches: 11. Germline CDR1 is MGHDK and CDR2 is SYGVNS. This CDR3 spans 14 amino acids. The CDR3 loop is CASMAGGFRVEQYF. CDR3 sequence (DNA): TGTGCCAGCATGGCGGGGGGTTTTAGGGTCGAGCAGTACTTC.

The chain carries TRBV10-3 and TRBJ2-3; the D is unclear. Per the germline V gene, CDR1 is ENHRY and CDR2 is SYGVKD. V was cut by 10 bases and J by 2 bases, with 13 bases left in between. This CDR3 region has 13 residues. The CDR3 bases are TGTGCCAGGGCCAGCGACCCCACAGATACGCAGTATTTT. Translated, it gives CARASDPTDTQYF.

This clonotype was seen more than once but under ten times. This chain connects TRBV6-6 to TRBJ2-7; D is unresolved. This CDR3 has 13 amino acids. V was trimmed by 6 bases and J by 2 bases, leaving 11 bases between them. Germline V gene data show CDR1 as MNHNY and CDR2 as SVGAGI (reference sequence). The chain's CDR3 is CASSPLEAYEQYF. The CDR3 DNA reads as TGTGCCAGCAGCCCTCTCGAGGCCTACGAGCAGTACTTC.

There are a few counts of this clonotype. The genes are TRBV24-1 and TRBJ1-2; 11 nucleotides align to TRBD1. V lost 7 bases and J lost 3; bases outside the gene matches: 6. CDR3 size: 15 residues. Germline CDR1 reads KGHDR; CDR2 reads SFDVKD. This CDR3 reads CATSGQGARDYGYTF. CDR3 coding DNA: TGTGCCACCAGCGGACAGGGGGCGCGGGACTATGGCTACACCTTC.

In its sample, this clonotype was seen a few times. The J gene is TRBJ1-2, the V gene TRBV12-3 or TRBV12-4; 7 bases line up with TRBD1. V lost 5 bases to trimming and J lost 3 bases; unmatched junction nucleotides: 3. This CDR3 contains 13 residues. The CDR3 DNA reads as TGTGCCAGCAGTCTAGACAGGGACTATGGCTACACCTTC. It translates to CASSLDRDYGYTF.

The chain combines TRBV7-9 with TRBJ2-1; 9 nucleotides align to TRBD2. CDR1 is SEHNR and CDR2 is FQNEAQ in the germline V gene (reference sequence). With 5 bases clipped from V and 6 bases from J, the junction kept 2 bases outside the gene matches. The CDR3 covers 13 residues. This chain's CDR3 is CASSGSGGNEQFF. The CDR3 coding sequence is TGTGCCAGCAGCGGTAGCGGGGGCAATGAGCAGTTCTTC. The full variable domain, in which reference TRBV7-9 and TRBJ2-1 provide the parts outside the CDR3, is DTGVSQNPRHKITKRGQNVTFRCDPISEHNRLYWYRQTLGQGPEFLTYFQNEAQLEKSRLLSDRFSAERPKGSFSTLEIQRTEQGDSAMYLCASSGSGGNEQFFGPGTRLTVL.

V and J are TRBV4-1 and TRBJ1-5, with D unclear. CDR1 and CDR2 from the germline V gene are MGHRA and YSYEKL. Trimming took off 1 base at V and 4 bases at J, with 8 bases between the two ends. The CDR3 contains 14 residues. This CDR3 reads CASSQAVQNQPQHF. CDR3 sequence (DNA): TGCGCCAGCAGCCAAGCGGTACAGAATCAGCCCCAGCATTTT.

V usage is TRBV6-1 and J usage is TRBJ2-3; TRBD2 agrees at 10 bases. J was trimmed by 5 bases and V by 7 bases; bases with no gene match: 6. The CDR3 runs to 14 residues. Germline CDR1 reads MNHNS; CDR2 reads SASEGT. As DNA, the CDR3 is TGTGCCAGCAACCTTAGCGGGGGGCGAGATACGCAGTATTTT. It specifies CASNLSGGRDTQYF.

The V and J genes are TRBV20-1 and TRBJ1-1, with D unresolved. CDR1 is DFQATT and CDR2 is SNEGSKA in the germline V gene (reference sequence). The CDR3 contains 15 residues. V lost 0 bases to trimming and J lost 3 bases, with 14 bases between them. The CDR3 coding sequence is TGCAGTGCTAGAGATCGGTCGACGGGCTACACTGAAGCTTTCTTT. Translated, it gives CSARDRSTGYTEAFF.

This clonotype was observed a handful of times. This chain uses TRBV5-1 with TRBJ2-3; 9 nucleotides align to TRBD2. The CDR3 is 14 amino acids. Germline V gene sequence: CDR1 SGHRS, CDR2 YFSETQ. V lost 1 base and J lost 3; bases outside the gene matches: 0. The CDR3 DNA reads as TGCGCCAGCAGCTTGCTAGCGGGAACAGATACGCAGTATTTT. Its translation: CASSLLAGTDTQYF.

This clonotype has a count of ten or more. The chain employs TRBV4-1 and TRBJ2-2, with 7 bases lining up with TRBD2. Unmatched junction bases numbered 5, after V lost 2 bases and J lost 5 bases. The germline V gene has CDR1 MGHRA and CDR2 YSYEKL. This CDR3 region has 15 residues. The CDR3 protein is CASSQSTGGTGELFF. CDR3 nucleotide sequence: TGCGCCAGCAGCCAATCGACGGGGGGAACCGGGGAGCTGTTTTTT.

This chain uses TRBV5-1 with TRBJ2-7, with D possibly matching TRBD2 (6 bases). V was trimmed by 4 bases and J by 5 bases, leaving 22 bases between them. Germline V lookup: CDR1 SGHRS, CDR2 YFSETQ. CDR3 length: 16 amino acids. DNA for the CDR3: TGCGCCAGCAGCACCAACCCAGGAGGGGCAACTAACGAGCAGTACTTC. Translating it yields CASSTNPGGATNEQYF.

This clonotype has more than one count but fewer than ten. CDR3 sequence (DNA): TGTGCCAGCAGTAAGGGACAGGGAAGCGGGGAGCTGTTTTTT. Encoded protein: CASSKGQGSGELFF. The chain recombines TRBV9 with TRBJ2-2; TRBD1 matches at 9 bases. Germline V lookup: CDR1 SGDLS, CDR2 YYNGEE. The CDR3 has 14 residues. The junction had 6 bases not matched to a gene; V was cut back by 5 bases and J by 7 bases.

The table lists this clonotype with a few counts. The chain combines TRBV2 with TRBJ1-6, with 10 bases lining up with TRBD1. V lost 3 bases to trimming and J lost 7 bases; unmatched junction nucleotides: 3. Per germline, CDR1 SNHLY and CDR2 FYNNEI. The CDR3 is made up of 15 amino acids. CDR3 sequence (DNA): TGTGCCAGCAGTGAGGAGGGACAGGGGAATTCACCCCTCCACTTT. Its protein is CASSEEGQGNSPLHF.

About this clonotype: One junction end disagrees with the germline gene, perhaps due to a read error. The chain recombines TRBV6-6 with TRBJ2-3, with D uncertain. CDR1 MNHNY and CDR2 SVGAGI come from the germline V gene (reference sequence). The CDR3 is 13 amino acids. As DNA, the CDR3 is TGTGCCAGCAGTTACTCGACAAGGGATACGCGGTATTTT. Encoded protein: CASSYSTRDTRYF.

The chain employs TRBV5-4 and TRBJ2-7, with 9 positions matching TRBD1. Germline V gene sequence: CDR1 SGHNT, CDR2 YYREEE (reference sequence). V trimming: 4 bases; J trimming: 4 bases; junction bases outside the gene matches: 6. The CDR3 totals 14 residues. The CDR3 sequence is CASSRRDRAYEQYF. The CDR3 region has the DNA TGTGCCAGCAGCCGCCGGGACAGGGCTTACGAGCAGTACTTC.